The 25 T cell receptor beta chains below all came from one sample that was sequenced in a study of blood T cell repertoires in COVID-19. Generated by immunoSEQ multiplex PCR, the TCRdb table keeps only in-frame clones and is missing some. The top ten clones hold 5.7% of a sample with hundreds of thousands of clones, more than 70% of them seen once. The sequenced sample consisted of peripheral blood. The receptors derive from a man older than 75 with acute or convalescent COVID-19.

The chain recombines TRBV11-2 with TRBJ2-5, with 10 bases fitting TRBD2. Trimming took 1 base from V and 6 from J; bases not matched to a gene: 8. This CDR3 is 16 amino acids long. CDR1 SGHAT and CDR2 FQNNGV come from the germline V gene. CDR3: CASSLVPAGGPQTQYF. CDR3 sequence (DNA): TGTGCCAGCAGCTTAGTCCCAGCGGGAGGGCCACAGACCCAGTACTTC. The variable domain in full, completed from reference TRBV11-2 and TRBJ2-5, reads EAGVAQSPRYKIIEKRQSVAFWCNPISGHATLYWYQQILGQGPKLLIQFQNNGVVDDSQLPKDRFSAERLKGVDSTLKIQPAKLEDSAVYLCASSLVPAGGPQTQYFGPGTRLLVL.

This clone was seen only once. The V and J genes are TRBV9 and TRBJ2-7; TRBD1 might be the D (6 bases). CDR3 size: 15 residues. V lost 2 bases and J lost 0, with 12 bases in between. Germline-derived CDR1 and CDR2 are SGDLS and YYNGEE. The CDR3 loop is CASSVGQTHSYEQYF. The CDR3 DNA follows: TGTGCCAGCAGCGTTGGACAGACTCACTCCTACGAGCAGTACTTC.

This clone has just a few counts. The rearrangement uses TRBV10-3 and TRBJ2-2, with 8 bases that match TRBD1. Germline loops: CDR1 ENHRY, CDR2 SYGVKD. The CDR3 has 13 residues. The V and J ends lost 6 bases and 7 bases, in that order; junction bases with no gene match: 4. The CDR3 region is CAIRVQGDGELFF. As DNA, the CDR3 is TGTGCCATCAGAGTACAGGGGGACGGGGAGCTGTTTTTT.

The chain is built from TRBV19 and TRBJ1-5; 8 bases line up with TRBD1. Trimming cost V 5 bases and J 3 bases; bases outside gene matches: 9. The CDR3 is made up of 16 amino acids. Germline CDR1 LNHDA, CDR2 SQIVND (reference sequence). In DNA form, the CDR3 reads TGTGCCAGTAGTGTGACCGGGACAGGCTACAATCAGCCCCAGCATTTT. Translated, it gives CASSVTGTGYNQPQHF.

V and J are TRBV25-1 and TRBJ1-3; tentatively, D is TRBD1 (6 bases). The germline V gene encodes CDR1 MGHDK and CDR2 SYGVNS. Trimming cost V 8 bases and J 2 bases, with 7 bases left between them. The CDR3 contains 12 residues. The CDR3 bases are TGTGCCAGCGGGGGCCCTGGAAACACCATATATTTT. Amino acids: CASGGPGNTIYF.

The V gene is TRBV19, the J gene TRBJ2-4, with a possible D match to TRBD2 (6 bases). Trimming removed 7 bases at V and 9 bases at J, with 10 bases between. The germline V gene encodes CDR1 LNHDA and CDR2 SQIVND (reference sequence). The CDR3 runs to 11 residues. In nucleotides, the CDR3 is TGTGCCAGTACCCGGGAGACCATTCAGTACTTC. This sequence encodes CASTRETIQYF.

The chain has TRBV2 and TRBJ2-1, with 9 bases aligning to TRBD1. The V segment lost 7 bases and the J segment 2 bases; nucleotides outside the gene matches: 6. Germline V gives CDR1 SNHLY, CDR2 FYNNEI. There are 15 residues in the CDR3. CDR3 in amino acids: CASKAGTGPYNEQFF. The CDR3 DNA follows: TGTGCCAGCAAGGCCGGGACAGGGCCCTACAATGAGCAGTTCTTC.

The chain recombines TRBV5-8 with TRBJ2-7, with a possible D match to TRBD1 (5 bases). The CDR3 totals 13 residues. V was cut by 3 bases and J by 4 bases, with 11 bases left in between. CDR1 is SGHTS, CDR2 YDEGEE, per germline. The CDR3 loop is CASSSQSGYEQYF. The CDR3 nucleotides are TGTGCCAGCAGCTCGCAATCAGGGTACGAGCAGTACTTC.

The CDR3 nucleotides read TGTGCCAGCAGCCAAGGGTGGCAGGGCGGCTACGAGCAGTACTTC. It specifies CASSQGWQGGYEQYF. The gene calls are TRBV3-1 (or the pseudogene TRBV3-2) and TRBJ2-7; TRBD1 might be the D (5 bases). This CDR3 comprises 15 residues. Germline V lookup: CDR1 LGHDT, CDR2 YNNKEL (reference sequence). V lost 1 base, J lost 3 bases, and 13 bases lay in between.

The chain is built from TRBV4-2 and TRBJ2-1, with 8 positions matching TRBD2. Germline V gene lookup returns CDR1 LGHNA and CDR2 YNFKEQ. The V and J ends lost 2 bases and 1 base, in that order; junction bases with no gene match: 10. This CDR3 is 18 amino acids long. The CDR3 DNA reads TGTGCCAGCAGCCAAAGTCGGCCAGCGGGAGAATCCTACAATGAGCAGTTCTTC. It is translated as CASSQSRPAGESYNEQFF.

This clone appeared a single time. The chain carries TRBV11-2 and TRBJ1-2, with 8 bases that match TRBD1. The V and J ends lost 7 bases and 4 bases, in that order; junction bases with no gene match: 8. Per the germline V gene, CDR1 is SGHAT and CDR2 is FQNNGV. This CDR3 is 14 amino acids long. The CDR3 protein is CASTEDRVVYGYTF. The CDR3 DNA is TGTGCCAGCACTGAGGACAGGGTGGTCTATGGCTACACCTTC.

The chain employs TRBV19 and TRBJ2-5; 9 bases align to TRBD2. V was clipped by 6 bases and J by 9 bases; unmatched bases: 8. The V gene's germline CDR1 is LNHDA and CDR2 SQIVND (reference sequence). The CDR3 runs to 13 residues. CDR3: CASSPWTSEAQYF. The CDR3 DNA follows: TGTGCCAGTAGCCCCTGGACTAGCGAGGCCCAGTACTTC.

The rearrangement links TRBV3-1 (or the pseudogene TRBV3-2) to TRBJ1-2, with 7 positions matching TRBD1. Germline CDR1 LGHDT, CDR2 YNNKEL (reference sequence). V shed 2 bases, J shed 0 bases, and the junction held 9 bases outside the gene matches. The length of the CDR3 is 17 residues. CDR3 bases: TGTGCCAGCAGCCAAACGATCGGGACAGCATCTAACTATGGCTACACCTTC. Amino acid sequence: CASSQTIGTASNYGYTF.

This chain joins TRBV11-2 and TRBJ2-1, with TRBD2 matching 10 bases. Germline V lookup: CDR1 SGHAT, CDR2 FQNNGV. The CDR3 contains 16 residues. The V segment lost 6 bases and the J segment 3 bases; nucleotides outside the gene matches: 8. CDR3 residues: CASRRSGRAFYNEQFF. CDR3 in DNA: TGTGCCAGCAGGAGGAGCGGGAGGGCCTTCTACAATGAGCAGTTCTTC.

The CDR3 DNA is TGTGCCACCAGCACAGGGTGGAACTACAATGAGCAGTTCTTC. Protein sequence: CATSTGWNYNEQFF. This sequence joins TRBV15 and TRBJ2-1; D is possibly TRBD1 (5 bases). Trimming removed 4 bases at V and 3 bases at J, with 10 bases between. Germline CDR1 reads LNHNV; CDR2 reads YYDKDF (reference sequence). This CDR3 has 14 amino acids. The whole variable domain, filled in from reference TRBV15 and TRBJ2-1, reads DAMVIQNPRYQVTQFGKPVTLSCSQTLNHNVMYWYQQKSSQAPKLLFHYYDKDFNNEADTPDNFQSRRPNTSFCFLDIRSPGLGDTAMYLCATSTGWNYNEQFFGPGTRLTVL.

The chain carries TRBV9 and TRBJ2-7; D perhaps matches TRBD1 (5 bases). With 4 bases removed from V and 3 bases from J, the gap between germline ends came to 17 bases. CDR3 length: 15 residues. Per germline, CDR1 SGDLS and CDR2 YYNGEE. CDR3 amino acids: CASSPSGQGVYEQYF. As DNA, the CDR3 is TGTGCCAGCAGCCCGAGTGGGCAGGGTGTCTACGAGCAGTACTTC.

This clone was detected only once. Here the CDR3 DNA reads TGTGCCAGCAGCTCCCCGGGACAGGATGAAAAACTGTTTTTT. Translating it yields CASSSPGQDEKLFF. The chain recombines TRBV28 with TRBJ1-4, with 8 bases aligning to TRBD1. CDR1 MDHEN and CDR2 SYDVKM come from the germline V gene. The CDR3 covers 14 residues. The V and J ends lost 6 bases and 6 bases, in that order; junction bases with no gene match: 6.

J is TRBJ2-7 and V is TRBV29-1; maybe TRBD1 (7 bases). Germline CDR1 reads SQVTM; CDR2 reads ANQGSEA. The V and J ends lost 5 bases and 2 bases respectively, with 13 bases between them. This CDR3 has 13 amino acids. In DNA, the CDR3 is TGCAGCGTTTCGCAGGGGGGCCCCTACGAGCAGTACTTC. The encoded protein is CSVSQGGPYEQYF.

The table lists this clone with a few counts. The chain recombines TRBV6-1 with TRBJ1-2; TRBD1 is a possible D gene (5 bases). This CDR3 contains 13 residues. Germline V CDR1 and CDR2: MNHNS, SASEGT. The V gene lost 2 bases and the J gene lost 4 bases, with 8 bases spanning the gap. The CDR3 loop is CASSEHGGYGYTF. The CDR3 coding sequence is TGTGCCAGCAGTGAACACGGGGGCTATGGCTACACCTTC.

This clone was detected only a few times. The DNA for the CDR3 is TGTGCCAGCAGCGTGGACAGGGGATCCTACAATGAGCAGTTCTTC. The encoded protein is CASSVDRGSYNEQFF. V and J are TRBV2 and TRBJ2-1, with TRBD1 matching over 9 bases. In germline, CDR1 is SNHLY, CDR2 FYNNEI. The CDR3 runs 15 residues. V shed 6 bases, J shed 1 base, and the junction held 4 bases outside the gene matches.

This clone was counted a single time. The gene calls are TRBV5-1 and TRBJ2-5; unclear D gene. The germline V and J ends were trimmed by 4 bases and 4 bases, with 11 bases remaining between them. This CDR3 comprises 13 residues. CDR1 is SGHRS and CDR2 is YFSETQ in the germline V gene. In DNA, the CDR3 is TGCGCCAGCAGCACCCCGCCTACAGAGACCCAGTACTTC. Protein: CASSTPPTETQYF.

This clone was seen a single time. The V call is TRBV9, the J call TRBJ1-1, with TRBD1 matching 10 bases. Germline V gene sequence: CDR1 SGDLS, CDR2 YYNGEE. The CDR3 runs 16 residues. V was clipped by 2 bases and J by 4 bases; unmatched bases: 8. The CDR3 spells CASSVGTGALGTEAFF. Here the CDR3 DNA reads TGTGCCAGCAGCGTCGGGACAGGGGCGCTGGGCACTGAAGCTTTCTTT.

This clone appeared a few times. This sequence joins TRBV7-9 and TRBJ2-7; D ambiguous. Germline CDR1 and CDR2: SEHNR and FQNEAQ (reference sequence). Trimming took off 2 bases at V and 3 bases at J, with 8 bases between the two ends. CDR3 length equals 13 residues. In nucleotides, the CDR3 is TGTGCCAGCAGCTTACTCGTTAGCTACGAGCAGTACTTC. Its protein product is CASSLLVSYEQYF.

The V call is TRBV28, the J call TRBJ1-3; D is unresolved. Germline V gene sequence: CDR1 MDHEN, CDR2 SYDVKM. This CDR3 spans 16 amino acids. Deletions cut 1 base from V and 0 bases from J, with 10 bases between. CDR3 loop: CASSLSAPSSGNTIYF. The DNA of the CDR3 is TGTGCCAGCAGTTTATCCGCGCCTAGCTCTGGAAACACCATATATTTT.

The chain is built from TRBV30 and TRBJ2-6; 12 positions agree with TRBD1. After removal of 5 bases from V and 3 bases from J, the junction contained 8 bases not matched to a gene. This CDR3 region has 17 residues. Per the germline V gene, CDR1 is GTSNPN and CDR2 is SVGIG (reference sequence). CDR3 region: CAWSRDRGRIGANVLTF. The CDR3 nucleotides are TGTGCCTGGTCCCGGGACAGGGGGCGAATTGGGGCCAACGTCCTGACTTTC.